The rows below give T cell receptor beta chains drawn from one sample of a study of technical replicates of blood from a few donors. Assay: immunoSEQ multiplex PCR; the TCRdb copy retains only in-frame clones and omits some. The table shows some 80,000 clones, with approximately 90% occurring only once. The sequencing sample was made of T cells isolated from PBMCs. The source of these receptors is a human donor in good health. Both conserved end residues are part of each CDR3. The D gene is left open where the match is weak. A clone size is listed for some rows: how often the clone was seen (once, few, many), or a class if it is expanded.

size	J	V	D	CDR3	DNA
.	TRBJ2-1	TRBV5-6	TRBD2	CASSFLAGGNNEQFF	TGTGCCAGCAGCTTCCTAGCGGGGGGGAACAATGAGCAGTTCTTC
.	TRBJ2-2	TRBV15	TRBD1	CATGTGGHTGELFF	TGTGCCACCGGGACAGGGGGCCACACCGGGGAGCTGTTTTTT
.	TRBJ2-7	TRBV19	TRBD2	CASSIGPGREHEQYF	TGTGCCAGTAGTATTGGCCCAGGGCGGGAGCACGAGCAGTACTTC
.	TRBJ2-7	TRBV6-5	.	CASSYKGGTSEQYF	TGTGCCAGCAGTTACAAGGGGGGGACATCCGAGCAGTACTTC
.	TRBJ1-1	TRBV28	.	CASQGHMNTEAFF	TGTGCCAGCCAGGGGCACATGAACACTGAAGCTTTCTTT
.	TRBJ2-7	TRBV28	.	CASTSPYEQYF	TGTGCCAGCACCAGTCCCTACGAGCAGTACTTC
.	TRBJ1-6	TRBV6-5	.	CASRANQAYNSPLHF	TGTGCCAGCAGGGCTAATCAGGCCTATAATTCACCCCTCCACTTT
.	TRBJ2-1	TRBV18	TRBD2	CASSPLSGGYNEQFF	TGTGCCAGCTCACCCCTTAGCGGGGGTTACAATGAGCAGTTCTTC
once	TRBJ1-1	TRBV5-1	TRBD1	CASSPRLDRIMNTEAFF	TGCGCCAGCAGCCCTAGGTTGGACAGGATTATGAACACTGAAGCTTTCTTT
.	TRBJ1-2	TRBV18	TRBD1	CASSQQGTGDYGYTF	TGTGCCAGCTCTCAGCAAGGGACAGGGGACTATGGCTACACCTTC
.	TRBJ2-1	TRBV5-1	TRBD2	CASSLASQTSGSEQFF	TGCGCCAGCAGCTTGGCGTCGCAGACTAGCGGTAGTGAGCAGTTCTTC
.	TRBJ2-7	TRBV28	.	CASSSPSSPPYEQYF	TGTGCCAGCAGTTCGCCGAGTAGCCCACCCTACGAGCAGTACTTC
.	TRBJ1-1	TRBV6-5	.	CASSYSPGWNTEAFF	TGTGCCAGCAGTTACTCGCCAGGGTGGAACACTGAAGCTTTCTTT
.	TRBJ1-1	TRBV30	.	CAWSVKRLSRRDPEAFF	TGTGCCTGGAGTGTCAAAAGACTATCCAGGAGGGATCCTGAAGCTTTCTTT
.	TRBJ1-1	TRBV6-5	.	CASEINTEAFF	TGTGCCAGCGAGATTAACACTGAAGCTTTCTTT
once	TRBJ2-1	TRBV30	TRBD1	CAWSDDRVGEEQFF	TGTGCCTGGAGTGATGACAGGGTTGGCGAGGAGCAGTTCTTC
.	TRBJ2-1	TRBV7-8	TRBD1	CASSLRGQGYNEQFF	TGTGCCAGCAGCTTAAGAGGACAGGGGTACAATGAGCAGTTCTTC
once	TRBJ1-2	TRBV11-3	.	CASSLTQGYGYTF	TGTGCCAGCAGCCTAACACAGGGCTATGGCTACACCTTC
.	TRBJ2-2	TRBV7-6	TRBD2	CASSFTSGYNTGELFF	TGTGCCAGCAGCTTTACTAGCGGGTACAACACCGGGGAGCTGTTTTTT
.	TRBJ1-1	TRBV2	.	CASSERSTEAFF	TGTGCCAGCAGTGAGCGGAGTACTGAAGCTTTCTTT
.	TRBJ2-5	TRBV5-1	.	CASSLAGAETQYF	TGCGCCAGCAGCTTGGCAGGGGCCGAGACCCAGTACTTC
.	TRBJ2-3	TRBV5-1	TRBD1	CASSLAWDRGATDTQYF	TGCGCCAGCAGCTTGGCCTGGGACAGGGGAGCAACAGATACGCAGTATTTT
.	TRBJ2-7	TRBV10-1	.	CASSEWQGGSQQYF	TGCGCCAGCAGTGAATGGCAGGGGGGATCGCAGCAGTACTTC
.	TRBJ2-1	TRBV4-1	TRBD2	CASSQAPGLAGGEVLVF	TGCGCCAGCAGCCAAGCACCCGGACTAGCGGGGGGGGAGGTGCTGGTCTTC
few	TRBJ1-1	TRBV11-2	.	CASSLAEGMNTEAFF	TGTGCCAGCAGCTTAGCAGAGGGTATGAACACTGAAGCTTTCTTT
.	TRBJ1-2	TRBV7-3	TRBD1	CASSPGTGGYGYTF	TGTGCCAGCAGTCCCGGGACAGGGGGCTATGGCTACACCTTC
.	TRBJ2-1	TRBV7-2	TRBD2	CASSALAGGPSNEQFF	TGTGCCAGCAGCGCCTTAGCGGGAGGGCCGAGTAATGAGCAGTTCTTC
.	TRBJ2-7	TRBV7-2	.	CASSPPRGRFEQYF	TGTGCCAGCAGTCCCCCGCGGGGGCGGTTCGAGCAGTACTTC
once	TRBJ1-2	TRBV5-1	.	CASSPLQQGRYYGYTF	TGCGCCAGCAGCCCCCTCCAACAGGGCCGTTATTATGGCTACACCTTC
.	TRBJ1-1	TRBV6-1	TRBD1	CASSDNTGVDTEAFF	TGTGCCAGCAGTGATAACACAGGGGTTGACACTGAAGCTTTCTTT
once	TRBJ1-1	TRBV19	.	CASNKNTEAFF	TGTGCCAGTAACAAGAACACTGAAGCTTTCTTT
.	TRBJ2-7	TRBV27	.	CASSFSEAAAASYEQYF	TGTGCCAGCAGTTTTTCTGAGGCCGCCGCCGCCTCCTACGAGCAGTACTTC
.	TRBJ1-5	TRBV19	.	CASSPQGPSNQPQHF	TGTGCCAGTAGCCCACAGGGCCCTAGCAATCAGCCCCAGCATTTT
.	TRBJ2-7	TRBV2	TRBD2	CASRLAGSYEQYF	TGTGCCAGCAGACTAGCGGGATCCTACGAGCAGTACTTC
once	TRBJ1-2	TRBV5-1	TRBD1	CASSGTGDKGYTF	TGCGCCAGCAGCGGGACAGGCGACAAAGGCTACACCTTC
.	TRBJ2-7	TRBV6-5	.	CASSYKYGGRYEQYF	TGTGCCAGCAGTTACAAGTACGGGGGACGCTACGAGCAGTACTTC
.	TRBJ1-1	TRBV5-4	.	CASSIQMNTEAFF	TGTGCCAGCAGCATACAGATGAACACTGAAGCTTTCTTT
.	TRBJ1-5	TRBV2	TRBD1	CASSEWGTGGLGNQPQHF	TGTGCCAGCAGTGAATGGGGGACAGGGGGCTTGGGCAATCAGCCCCAGCATTTT
.	TRBJ2-1	TRBV4-1	TRBD2	CASSHPGVGRAVSEQFF	TGCGCCAGCAGCCACCCAGGGGTCGGGAGGGCGGTAAGTGAGCAGTTCTTC
.	TRBJ1-1	TRBV25-1	.	CASNSYSTEAFF	TGTGCCAGCAATTCGTACAGCACTGAAGCTTTCTTT
.	TRBJ2-3	TRBV5-1	TRBD2	CASSLRGGADTQYF	TGCGCCAGCAGCTTACGGGGGGGGGCAGATACGCAGTATTTT
.	TRBJ2-6	TRBV5-1	.	CASSMGIRTGANVLTF	TGCGCCAGCAGCATGGGTATCCGTACTGGGGCCAACGTCCTGACTTTC
.	TRBJ2-1	TRBV6-5	.	CASSLAGTLHNEQFF	TGTGCCAGCAGCCTAGCCGGGACTTTGCACAATGAGCAGTTCTTC
.	TRBJ2-5	TRBV28	.	CASIGVPQETQYF	TGTGCCAGCATCGGAGTCCCACAAGAGACCCAGTACTTC
.	TRBJ1-2	TRBV21-1	.	CASSKRTGRFLNYGYTF	TGTGCCAGCAGCAAGCGCACAGGGCGCTTCCTCAACTATGGCTACACCTTC
.	TRBJ2-7	TRBV5-6	TRBD1	CASSLGFGTGQYEQYF	TGTGCCAGCAGCTTGGGTTTCGGGACAGGACAATACGAGCAGTACTTC
.	TRBJ1-5	TRBV5-5	TRBD1	CASSLVSPGQGARGNQPQHF	TGTGCCAGCAGCTTGGTTTCTCCGGGACAGGGGGCGCGGGGCAATCAGCCCCAGCATTTT
.	TRBJ1-4	TRBV9	TRBD1	CASSAGSRTGREKLFF	TGTGCCAGCAGCGCAGGGTCTCGGACAGGGAGGGAAAAACTGTTTTTT
.	TRBJ2-1	TRBV20-1	.	CSARFVDEQFF	TGCAGTGCTAGGTTCGTCGATGAGCAGTTCTTC
once	TRBJ2-1	TRBV28	.	CASSDLGSSYNEQFF	TGTGCCAGCAGTGACTTGGGTAGCTCCTACAATGAGCAGTTCTTC
.	TRBJ1-2	TRBV11-2	TRBD1	CASSLARVGQGVEGYTF	TGTGCCAGCAGCTTAGCGAGAGTCGGCCAGGGGGTAGAGGGCTACACCTTC
.	TRBJ1-2	TRBV9	.	CASSTDTFVYTF	TGTGCCAGCAGCACCGACACCTTCGTCTACACCTTC
.	TRBJ2-2	TRBV5-5	TRBD1	CASSLWTGGLGELFF	TGTGCCAGCAGCTTGTGGACAGGGGGCTTGGGGGAGCTGTTTTTT
.	TRBJ1-4	TRBV5-1	TRBD1	CASSADRATNEKLFF	TGCGCCAGCAGCGCGGACAGGGCAACTAATGAAAAACTGTTTTTT